This T cell receptor (beta chain) was recovered during a study of regulatory T cells in long-lasting Graves disease. Study-level information: Over 5 years of antithyroid drugs with positive TSH receptor antibodies was taken to mean persistent Graves' disease. Regarding the study as a whole: Persistent patients shared more public clonotypes (roughly 2,500) than new patients (966).

Documented time point: persistent/refractory GD, antithyroid drugs over 5 years with positive TRAb. Preparation of the TCR library used RNA extracted from PBMCs. It was an endocrinology department in Xi'an, China, that provided the patients. This clonotype was recorded a few times. Its antigen is not known. With iRepertoire HTBI primers and Arm-PCR of CDR3 regions, TCR beta libraries were built. TCRdb analysed the multiplex PCR reads with MiXCR anew, one entry per CDR3 protein. The sample has around 400,000 distinct CDR3 sequences; roughly a quarter are singletons. The sequencing here drew on peripheral blood mononuclear cells (PBMCs), taken when the disease was refractory, from a patient treated with antithyroid drugs. The source of this sequence is a female donor with Graves disease.

The CDR3: CASSFFLGGGWNTEAFF. The CDR3 DNA reads TGTGCCAGCAGTTTTTTTTTAGGGGGCGGGTGGAACACTGAAGCTTTCTTT. The V and J genes are TRBV12-3 or TRBV12-4 and TRBJ1-1, with 7 bases fitting TRBD1. With 3 bases clipped from V and 1 base from J, the junction kept 11 bases outside the gene matches. The length of the CDR3 is 17 residues.